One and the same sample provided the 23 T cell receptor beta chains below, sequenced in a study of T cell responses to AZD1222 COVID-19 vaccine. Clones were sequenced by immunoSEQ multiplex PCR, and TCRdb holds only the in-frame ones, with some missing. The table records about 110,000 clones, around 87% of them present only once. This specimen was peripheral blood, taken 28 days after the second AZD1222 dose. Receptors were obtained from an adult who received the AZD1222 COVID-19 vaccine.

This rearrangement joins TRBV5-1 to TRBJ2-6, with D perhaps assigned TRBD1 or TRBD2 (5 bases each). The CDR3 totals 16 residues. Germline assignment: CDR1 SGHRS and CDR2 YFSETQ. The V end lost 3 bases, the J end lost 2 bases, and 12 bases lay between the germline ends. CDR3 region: CASSSMTGPGANVLTF. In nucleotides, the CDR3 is TGCGCCAGCAGCTCTATGACGGGACCTGGGGCCAACGTCCTGACTTTC. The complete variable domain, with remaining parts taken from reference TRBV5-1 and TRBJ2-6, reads KAGVTQTPRYLIKTRGQQVTLSCSPISGHRSVSWYQQTPGQGLQFLFEYFSETQRNKGNFPGRFSGRQFSNSRSEMNVSTLELGDSALYLCASSSMTGPGANVLTFGAGSRLTVL.

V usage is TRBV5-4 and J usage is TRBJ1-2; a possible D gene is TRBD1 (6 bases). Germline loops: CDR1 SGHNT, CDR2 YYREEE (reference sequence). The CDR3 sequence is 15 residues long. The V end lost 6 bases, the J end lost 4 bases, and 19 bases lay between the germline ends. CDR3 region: CASNQIPWTAYGYTF. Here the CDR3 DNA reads TGTGCCAGCAACCAGATCCCATGGACAGCCTATGGCTACACCTTC.

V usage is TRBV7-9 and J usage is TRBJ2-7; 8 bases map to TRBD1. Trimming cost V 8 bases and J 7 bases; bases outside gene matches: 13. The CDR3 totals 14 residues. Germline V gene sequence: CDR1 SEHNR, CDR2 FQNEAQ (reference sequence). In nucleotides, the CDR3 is TGTGCCAGCGACCTTGGACAGGGAGTAGGGGAGCAGTACTTC. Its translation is CASDLGQGVGEQYF.

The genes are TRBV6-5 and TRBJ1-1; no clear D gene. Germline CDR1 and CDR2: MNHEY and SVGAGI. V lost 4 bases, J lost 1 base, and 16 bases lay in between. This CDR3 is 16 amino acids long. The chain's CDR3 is CASSFLRREQNTEAFF. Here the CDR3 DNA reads TGTGCCAGCAGTTTCCTCAGGAGGGAACAGAACACTGAAGCTTTCTTT.

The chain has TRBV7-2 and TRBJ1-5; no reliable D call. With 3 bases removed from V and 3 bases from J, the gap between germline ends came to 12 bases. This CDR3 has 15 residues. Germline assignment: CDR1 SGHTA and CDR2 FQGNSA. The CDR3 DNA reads TGTGCCAGCAGCTTTGCAAGCCTTTCCAATCAGCCCCAGCATTTT. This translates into CASSFASLSNQPQHF.

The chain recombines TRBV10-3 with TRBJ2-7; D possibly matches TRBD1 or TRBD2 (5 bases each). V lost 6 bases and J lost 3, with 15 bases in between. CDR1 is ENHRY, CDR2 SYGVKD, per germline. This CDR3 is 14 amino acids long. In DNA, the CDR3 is TGTGCCATCAGCCCGGGGACGGAATACTACGAGCAGTACTTC. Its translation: CAISPGTEYYEQYF.

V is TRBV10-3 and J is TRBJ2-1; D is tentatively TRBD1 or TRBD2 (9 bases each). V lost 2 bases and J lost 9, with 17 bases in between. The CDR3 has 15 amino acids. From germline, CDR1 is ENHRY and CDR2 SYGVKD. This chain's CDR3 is CAISERLAGQGEQFF. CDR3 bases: TGTGCCATCAGTGAGAGGCTAGCGGGACAGGGTGAGCAGTTCTTC.

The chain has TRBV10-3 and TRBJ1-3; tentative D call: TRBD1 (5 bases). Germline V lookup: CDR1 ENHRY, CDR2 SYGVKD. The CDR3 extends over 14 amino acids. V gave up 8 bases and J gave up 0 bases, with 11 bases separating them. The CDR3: CAIDQGPSGNTIYF. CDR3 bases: TGTGCCATCGATCAGGGCCCCTCTGGAAACACCATATATTTT.

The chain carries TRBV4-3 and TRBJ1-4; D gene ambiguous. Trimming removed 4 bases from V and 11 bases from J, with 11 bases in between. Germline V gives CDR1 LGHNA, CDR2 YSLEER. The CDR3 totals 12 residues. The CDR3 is CASSRTDAKLFF. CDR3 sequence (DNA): TGCGCCAGCAGCCGAACGGACGCGAAACTGTTTTTT.

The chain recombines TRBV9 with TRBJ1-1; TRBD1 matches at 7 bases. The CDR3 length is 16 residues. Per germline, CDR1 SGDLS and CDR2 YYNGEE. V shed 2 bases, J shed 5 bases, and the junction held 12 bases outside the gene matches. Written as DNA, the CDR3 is TGTGCCAGCAGCGTCCTACCGGGACCAGGGGGGACTGAAGCTTTCTTT. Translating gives CASSVLPGPGGTEAFF.

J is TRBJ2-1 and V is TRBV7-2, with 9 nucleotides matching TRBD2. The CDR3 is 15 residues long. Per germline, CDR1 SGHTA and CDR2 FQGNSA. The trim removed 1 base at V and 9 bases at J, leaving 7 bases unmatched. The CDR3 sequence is CASSLGLAGISEQFF. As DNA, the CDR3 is TGTGCCAGCAGCTTAGGGCTAGCGGGGATCAGTGAGCAGTTCTTC.

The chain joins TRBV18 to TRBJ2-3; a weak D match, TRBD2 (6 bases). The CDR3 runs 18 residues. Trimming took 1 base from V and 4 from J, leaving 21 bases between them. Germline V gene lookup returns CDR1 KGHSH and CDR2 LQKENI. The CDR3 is CASSPLSSGGASADTQYF. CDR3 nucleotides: TGTGCCAGCTCACCACTCTCTTCGGGCGGGGCTAGCGCAGATACGCAGTATTTT.

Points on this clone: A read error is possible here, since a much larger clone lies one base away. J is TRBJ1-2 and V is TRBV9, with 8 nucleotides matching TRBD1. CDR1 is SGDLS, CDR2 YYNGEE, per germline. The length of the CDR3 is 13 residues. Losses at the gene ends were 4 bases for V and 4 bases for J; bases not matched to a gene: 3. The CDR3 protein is CASSHRGSYGYTF. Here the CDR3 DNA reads TGTGCCAGCAGCCACAGGGGGAGCTATGGCTACACCTTC.

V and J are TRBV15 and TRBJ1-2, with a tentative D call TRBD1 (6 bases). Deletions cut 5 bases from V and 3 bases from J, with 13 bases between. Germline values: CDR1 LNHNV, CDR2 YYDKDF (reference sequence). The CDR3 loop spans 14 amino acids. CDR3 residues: CATSGGRVDYGYTF. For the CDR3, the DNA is TGTGCCACCAGCGGGGGGCGGGTGGACTATGGCTACACCTTC.

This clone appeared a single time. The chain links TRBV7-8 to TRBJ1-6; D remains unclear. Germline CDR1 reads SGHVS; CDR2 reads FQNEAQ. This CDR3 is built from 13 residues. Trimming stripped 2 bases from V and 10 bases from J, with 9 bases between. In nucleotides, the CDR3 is TGTGCCAGCAGCTTAAGTGGGGAATCACCCCTCCACTTT. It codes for CASSLSGESPLHF.

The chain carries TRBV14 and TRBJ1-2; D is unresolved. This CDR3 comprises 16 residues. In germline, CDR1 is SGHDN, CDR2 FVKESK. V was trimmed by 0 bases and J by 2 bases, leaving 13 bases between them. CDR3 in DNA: TGTGCCAGCAGCCAAGATTTCTGGGGAGGAAACTATGGCTACACCTTC. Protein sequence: CASSQDFWGGNYGYTF.

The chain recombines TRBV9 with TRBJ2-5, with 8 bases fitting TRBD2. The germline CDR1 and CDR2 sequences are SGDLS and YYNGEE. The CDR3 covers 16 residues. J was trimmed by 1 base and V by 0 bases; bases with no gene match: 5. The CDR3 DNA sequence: TGTGCCAGCAGCGTAGTTGCGGGGGGCATCCAAGAGACCCAGTACTTC. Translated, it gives CASSVVAGGIQETQYF.

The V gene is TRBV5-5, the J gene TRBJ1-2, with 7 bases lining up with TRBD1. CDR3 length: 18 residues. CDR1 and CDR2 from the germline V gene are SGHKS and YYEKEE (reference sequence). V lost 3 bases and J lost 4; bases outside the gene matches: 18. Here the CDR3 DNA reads TGTGCCAGCAGCTCTATTTTCACCGACAGGGTTCGGAGCTATGGCTACACCTTC. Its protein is CASSSIFTDRVRSYGYTF.

CDR3 DNA sequence: TGTGCCAGCAGCCATGATTCTGAAGCTTTCTTT. This gives the protein CASSHDSEAFF. The chain is built from TRBV7-9 and TRBJ1-1; D unresolved. The V end was cut by 5 bases, the J end by 6 bases, with 7 bases between. CDR3 length equals 11 residues. Germline V gene data show CDR1 as SEHNR and CDR2 as FQNEAQ (reference sequence).

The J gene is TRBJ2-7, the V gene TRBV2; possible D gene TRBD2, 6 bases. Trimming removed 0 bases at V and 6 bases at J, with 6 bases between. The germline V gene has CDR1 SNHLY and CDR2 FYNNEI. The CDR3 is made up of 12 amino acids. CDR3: CASSEAGGEQYF. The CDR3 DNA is TGTGCCAGCAGTGAAGCGGGGGGCGAGCAGTACTTC.

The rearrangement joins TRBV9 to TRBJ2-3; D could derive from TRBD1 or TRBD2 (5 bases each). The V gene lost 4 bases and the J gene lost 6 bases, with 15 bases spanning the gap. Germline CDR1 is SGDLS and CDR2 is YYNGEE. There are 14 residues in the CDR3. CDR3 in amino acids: CASSTGPNGDTQYF. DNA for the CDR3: TGTGCCAGCAGCACGGGGCCCAACGGGGATACGCAGTATTTT.

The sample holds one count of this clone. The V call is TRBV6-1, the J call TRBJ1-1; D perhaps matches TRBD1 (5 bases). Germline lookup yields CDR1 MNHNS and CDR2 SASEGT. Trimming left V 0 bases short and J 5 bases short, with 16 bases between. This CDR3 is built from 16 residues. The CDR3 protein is CASSEAAGWLLTEAFF. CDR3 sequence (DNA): TGTGCCAGCAGTGAAGCGGCAGGGTGGCTACTGACTGAAGCTTTCTTT.

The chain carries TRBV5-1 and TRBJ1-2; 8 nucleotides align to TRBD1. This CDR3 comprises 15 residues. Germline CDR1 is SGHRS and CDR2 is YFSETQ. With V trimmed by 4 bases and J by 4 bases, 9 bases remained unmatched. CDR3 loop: CASSLLGQGPYGYTF. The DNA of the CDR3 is TGCGCCAGCAGCCTCCTTGGACAGGGTCCCTATGGCTACACCTTC. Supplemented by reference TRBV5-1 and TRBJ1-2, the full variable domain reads KAGVTQTPRYLIKTRGQQVTLSCSPISGHRSVSWYQQTPGQGLQFLFEYFSETQRNKGNFPGRFSGRQFSNSRSEMNVSTLELGDSALYLCASSLLGQGPYGYTFGSGTRLTVV.